This TCR beta chain was captured by sequencing in a study of human T cells and chemical hapten exposure. The wider study: Small volume differences among pooled libraries mainly caused per-sample TCR yield variation. Broader study findings: Large CDR3 similarity clusters arose significantly more often from expanded TCRs than from controls.

Germline-derived CDR1 and CDR2 are LGHNA and YSLEER. The CDR3 length is 15 residues. V was cut by 0 bases and J by 4 bases, with 12 bases left in between. TCRdb ran MiXCR on the RACE reads and lists one entry per CDR3 protein. Altogether about 270,000 distinct CDR3 sequences are present, over 7.5% being singletons, with the ten largest covering about 1.1%. Time point indicated: pre-sensitization, week 0. As for treatment: therapeutic diphenylcyclopropenone sensitization with weekly scalp DPC. In regard to this clonotype: Its antigen is unidentified.

The sample was whole blood, taken in connection with sensitization to the hapten diphenylcyclopropenone (DPC). The rearrangement uses TRBV4-3 and TRBJ1-2, with D unresolved. This receptor was taken from a young man with alopecia areata. Some clones in this sample may be carry-over from other donors' samples. Here the CDR3 reads CASSQDEYGGYGYTF. DNA for the CDR3: TGCGCCAGCAGCCAAGATGAATATGGCGGCTATGGCTACACCTTC.